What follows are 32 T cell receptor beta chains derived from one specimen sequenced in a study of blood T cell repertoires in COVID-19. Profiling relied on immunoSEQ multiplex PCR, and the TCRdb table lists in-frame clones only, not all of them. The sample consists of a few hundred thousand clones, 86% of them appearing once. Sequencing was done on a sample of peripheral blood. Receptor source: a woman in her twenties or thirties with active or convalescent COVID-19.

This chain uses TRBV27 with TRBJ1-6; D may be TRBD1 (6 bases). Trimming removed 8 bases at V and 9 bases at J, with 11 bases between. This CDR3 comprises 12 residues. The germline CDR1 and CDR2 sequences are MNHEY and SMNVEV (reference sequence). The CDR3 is CASGGAGSPLHF. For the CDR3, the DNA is TGTGCCAGCGGGGGGGCCGGTTCACCCCTCCACTTT.

The CDR3 DNA sequence: TGTGCCAGCAGCCGGGACAGCTATGGCTACACCTTC. Protein product: CASSRDSYGYTF. This chain connects TRBV6-5 to TRBJ1-2, with 7 positions matching TRBD1. This CDR3 is 12 amino acids long. J lost 4 bases, V lost 6 bases, and 2 bases had no gene match. Germline loops: CDR1 MNHEY, CDR2 SVGAGI.

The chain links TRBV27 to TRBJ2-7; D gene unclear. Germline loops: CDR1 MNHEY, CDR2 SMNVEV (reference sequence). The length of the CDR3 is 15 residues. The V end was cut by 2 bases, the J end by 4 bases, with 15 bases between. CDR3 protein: CASSLIVGGFYEQYF. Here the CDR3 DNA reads TGTGCCAGCAGTTTAATAGTCGGCGGATTTTACGAGCAGTACTTC.

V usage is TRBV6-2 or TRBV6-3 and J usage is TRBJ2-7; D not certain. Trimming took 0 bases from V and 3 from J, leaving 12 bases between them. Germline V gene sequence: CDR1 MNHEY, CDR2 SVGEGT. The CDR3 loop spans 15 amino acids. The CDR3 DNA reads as TGTGCCAGCAGTTACTCGAAAACAGCCAACTACGAGCAGTACTTC. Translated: CASSYSKTANYEQYF.

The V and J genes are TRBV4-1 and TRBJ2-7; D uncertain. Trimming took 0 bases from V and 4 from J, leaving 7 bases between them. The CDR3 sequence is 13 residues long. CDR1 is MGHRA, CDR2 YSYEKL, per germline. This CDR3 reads CASSQDVGYEQYF. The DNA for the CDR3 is TGCGCCAGCAGCCAAGATGTCGGGTACGAGCAGTACTTC.

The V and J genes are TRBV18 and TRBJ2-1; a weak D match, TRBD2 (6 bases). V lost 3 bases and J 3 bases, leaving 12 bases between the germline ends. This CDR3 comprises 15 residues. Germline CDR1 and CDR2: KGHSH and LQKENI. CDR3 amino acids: CASSPRDSNYNEQFF. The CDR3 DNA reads TGTGCCAGCTCACCCCGGGACTCCAACTACAATGAGCAGTTCTTC.

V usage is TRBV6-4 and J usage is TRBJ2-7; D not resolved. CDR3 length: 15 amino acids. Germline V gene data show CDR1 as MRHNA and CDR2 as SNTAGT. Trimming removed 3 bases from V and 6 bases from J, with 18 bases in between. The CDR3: CASSEAATPNGEQYF. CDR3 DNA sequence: TGTGCCAGCAGTGAGGCCGCGACACCCAATGGCGAGCAGTACTTC.

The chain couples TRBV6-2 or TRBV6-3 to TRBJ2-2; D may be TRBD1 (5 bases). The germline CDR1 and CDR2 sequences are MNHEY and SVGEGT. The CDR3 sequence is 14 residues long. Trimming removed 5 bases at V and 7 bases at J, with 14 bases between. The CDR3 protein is CASSRYEGVGELFF. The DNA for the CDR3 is TGTGCCAGCAGTCGTTACGAAGGGGTCGGGGAGCTGTTTTTT.

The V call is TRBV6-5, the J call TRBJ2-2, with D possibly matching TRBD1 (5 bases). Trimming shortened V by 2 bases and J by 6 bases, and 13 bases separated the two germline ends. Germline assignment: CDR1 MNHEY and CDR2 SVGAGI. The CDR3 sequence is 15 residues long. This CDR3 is CASSYLQGNSGELFF. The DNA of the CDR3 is TGTGCCAGCAGTTACCTCCAGGGAAATTCCGGGGAGCTGTTTTTT.

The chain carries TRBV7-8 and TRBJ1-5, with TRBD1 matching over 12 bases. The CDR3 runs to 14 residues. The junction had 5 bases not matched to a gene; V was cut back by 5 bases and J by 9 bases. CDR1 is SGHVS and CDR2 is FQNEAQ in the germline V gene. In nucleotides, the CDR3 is TGTGCCAGCAGCCCCGGGACAGGGGGCTTGCCCCAGCATTTT. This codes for CASSPGTGGLPQHF.

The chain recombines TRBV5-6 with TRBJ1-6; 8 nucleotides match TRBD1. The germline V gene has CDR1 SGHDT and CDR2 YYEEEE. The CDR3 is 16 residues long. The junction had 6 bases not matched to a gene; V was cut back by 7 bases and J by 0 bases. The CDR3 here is CASAGQGRSYNSPLHF. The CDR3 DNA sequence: TGTGCCAGCGCCGGACAGGGACGCTCCTATAATTCACCCCTCCACTTT.

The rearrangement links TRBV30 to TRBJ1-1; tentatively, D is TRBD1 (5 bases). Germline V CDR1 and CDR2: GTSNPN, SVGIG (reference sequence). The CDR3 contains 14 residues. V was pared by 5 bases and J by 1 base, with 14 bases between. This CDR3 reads CAWGRQLPNTEAFF. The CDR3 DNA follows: TGTGCCTGGGGGCGACAGCTCCCGAACACTGAAGCTTTCTTT.

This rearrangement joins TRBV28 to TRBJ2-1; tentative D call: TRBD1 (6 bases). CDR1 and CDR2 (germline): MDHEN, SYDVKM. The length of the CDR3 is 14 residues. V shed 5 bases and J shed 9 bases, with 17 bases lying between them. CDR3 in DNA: TGTGCCAGCAGTACTAGACAGGTAGGGGGTGAGCAGTTCTTC. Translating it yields CASSTRQVGGEQFF.

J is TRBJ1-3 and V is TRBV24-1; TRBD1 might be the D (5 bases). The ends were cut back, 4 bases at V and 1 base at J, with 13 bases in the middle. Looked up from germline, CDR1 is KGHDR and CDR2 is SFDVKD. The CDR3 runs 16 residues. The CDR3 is CATSDHTGPSGNTIYF. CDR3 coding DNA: TGTGCCACCAGTGACCATACAGGTCCTTCTGGAAACACCATATATTTT.

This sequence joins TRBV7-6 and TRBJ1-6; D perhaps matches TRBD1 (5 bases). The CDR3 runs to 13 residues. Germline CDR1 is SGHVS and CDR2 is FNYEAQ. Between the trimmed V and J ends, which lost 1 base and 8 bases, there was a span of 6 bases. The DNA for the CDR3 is TGTGCCAGCAGCTTAGTAGGGGATTCACCCCTCCACTTT. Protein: CASSLVGDSPLHF.

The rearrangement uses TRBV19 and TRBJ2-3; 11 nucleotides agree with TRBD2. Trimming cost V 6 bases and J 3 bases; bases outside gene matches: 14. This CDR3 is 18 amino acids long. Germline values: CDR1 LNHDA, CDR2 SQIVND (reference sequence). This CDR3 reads CASSPKLAGGRGTDTQYF. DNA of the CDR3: TGTGCCAGTAGCCCGAAGCTAGCGGGGGGCCGGGGTACAGATACGCAGTATTTT.

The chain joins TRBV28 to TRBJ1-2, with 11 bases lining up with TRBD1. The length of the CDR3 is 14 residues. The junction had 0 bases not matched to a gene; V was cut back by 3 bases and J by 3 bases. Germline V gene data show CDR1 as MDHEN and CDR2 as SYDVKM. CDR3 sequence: CASSLGQGDYGYTF. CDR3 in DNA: TGTGCCAGCAGTTTGGGACAGGGGGACTATGGCTACACCTTC.

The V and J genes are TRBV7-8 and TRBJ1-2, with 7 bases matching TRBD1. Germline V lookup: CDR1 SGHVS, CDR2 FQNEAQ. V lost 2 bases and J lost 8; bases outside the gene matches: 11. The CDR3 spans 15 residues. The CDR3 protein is CASSLSTGWGRGYTF. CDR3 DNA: TGTGCCAGCAGCTTATCGACAGGGTGGGGCCGGGGCTACACCTTC. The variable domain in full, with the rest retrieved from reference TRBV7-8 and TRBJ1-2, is GAGVSQSPRYKVAKRGQDVALRCDPISGHVSLFWYQQALGQGPEFLTYFQNEAQLDKSGLPSDRFFAERPEGSVSTLKIQRTQQEDSAVYLCASSLSTGWGRGYTFGSGTRLTVV.

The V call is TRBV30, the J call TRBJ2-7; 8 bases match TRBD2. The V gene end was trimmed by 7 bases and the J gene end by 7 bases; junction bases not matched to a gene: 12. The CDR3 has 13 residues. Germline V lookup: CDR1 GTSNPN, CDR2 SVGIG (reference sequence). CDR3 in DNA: TGTGCCTTGACACAGGAGCGGGGGAAAGAGCAGTACTTC. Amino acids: CALTQERGKEQYF.

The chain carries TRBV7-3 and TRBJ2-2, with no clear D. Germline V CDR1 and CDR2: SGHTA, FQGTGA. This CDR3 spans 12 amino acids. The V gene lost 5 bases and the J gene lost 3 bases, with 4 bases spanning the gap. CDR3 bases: TGTGCCAGCAGCGACTACACCGGGGAGCTGTTTTTT. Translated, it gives CASSDYTGELFF.

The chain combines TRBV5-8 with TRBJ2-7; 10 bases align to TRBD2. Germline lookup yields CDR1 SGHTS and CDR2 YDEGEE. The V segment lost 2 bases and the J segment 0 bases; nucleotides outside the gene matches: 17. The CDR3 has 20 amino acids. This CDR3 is CASSLRASVAGGLSSYEQYF. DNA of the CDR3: TGTGCCAGCAGCTTACGAGCGTCAGTAGCGGGGGGCCTGAGCTCCTACGAGCAGTACTTC.

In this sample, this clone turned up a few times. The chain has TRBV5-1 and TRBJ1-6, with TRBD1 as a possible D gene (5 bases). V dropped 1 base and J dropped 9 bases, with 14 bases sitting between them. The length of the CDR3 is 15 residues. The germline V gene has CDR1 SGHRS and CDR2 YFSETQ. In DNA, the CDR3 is TGCGCCAGCAGCTTGTCCCCAGGGTCGGGTTCACCCCTCCACTTT. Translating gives CASSLSPGSGSPLHF.

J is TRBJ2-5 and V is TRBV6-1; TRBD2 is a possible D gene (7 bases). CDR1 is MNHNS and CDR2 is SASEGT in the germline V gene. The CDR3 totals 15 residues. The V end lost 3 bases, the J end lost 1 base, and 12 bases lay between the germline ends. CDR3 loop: CASSEGGASQETQYF. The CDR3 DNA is TGTGCCAGCAGTGAGGGGGGGGCTTCCCAAGAGACCCAGTACTTC.

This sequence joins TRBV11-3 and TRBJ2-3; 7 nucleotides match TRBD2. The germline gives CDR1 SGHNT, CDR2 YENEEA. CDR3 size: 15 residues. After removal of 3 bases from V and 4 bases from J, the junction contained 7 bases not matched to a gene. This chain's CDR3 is CASSFQSGAPDTQYF. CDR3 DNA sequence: TGTGCCAGCAGCTTCCAAAGCGGGGCCCCAGATACGCAGTATTTT.

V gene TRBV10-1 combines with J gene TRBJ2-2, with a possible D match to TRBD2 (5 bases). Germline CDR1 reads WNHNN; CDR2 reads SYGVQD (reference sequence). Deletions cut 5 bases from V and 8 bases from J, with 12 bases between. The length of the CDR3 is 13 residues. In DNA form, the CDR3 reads TGCGCCAGCAGTAAAACTAGGGCTGGGGAGCTGTTTTTT. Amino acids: CASSKTRAGELFF.

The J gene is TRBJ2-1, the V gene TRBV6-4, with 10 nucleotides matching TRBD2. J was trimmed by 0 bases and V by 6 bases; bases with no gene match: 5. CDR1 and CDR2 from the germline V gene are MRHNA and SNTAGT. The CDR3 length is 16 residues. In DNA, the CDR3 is TGTGCCAGCAGCCCTGCTAGCGGGGGCTCCTACAATGAGCAGTTCTTC. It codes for CASSPASGGSYNEQFF.

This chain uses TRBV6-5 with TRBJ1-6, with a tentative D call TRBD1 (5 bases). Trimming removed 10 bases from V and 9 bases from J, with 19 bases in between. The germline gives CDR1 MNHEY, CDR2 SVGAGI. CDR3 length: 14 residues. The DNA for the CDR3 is TGTGCCACCCAAGGGGTGAGTGGCGGTTCACCCCTCCACTTT. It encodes CATQGVSGGSPLHF.

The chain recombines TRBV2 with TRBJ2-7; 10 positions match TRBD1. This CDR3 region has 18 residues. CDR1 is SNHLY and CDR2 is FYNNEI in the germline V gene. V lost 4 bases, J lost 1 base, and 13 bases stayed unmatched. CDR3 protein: CASSVDGTGAGRSYEQYF. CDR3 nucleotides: TGTGCCAGCAGTGTGGACGGGACAGGGGCGGGTAGGTCCTACGAGCAGTACTTC.

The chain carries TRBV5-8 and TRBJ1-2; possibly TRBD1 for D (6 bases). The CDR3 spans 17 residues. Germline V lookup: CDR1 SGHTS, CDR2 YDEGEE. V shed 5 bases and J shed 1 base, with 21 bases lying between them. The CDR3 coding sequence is TGTGCCAGCAGTGTCAGAAGAGGCAGGGGAAATAACTATGGCTACACCTTC. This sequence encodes CASSVRRGRGNNYGYTF. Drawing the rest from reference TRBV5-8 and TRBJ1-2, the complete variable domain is EAGVTQSPTHLIKTRGQQATLRCSPISGHTSVYWYQQALGLGLQFLLWYDEGEERNRGNFPPRFSGRQFPNYSSELNVNALELEDSALYLCASSVRRGRGNNYGYTFGSGTRLTVV.

The CDR3 DNA follows: TGTGCCAGTAGTAGGAGGGGTTGGGGGTCCACGAACACTGAAGCTTTCTTT. Its protein product is CASSRRGWGSTNTEAFF. J is TRBJ1-1 and V is TRBV19, with TRBD1 as a possible D gene (5 bases). Trimming took off 4 bases at V and 1 base at J, with 19 bases between the two ends. Germline V lookup: CDR1 LNHDA, CDR2 SQIVND (reference sequence). This CDR3 has 17 residues.

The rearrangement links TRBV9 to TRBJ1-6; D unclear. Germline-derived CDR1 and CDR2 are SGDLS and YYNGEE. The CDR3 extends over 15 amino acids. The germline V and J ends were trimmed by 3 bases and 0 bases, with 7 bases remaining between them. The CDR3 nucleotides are TGTGCCAGCAGCGCCGGGAGCTCCTATAATTCACCCCTCCACTTT. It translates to CASSAGSSYNSPLHF. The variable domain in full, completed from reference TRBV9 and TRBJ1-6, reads DSGVTQTPKHLITATGQRVTLRCSPRSGDLSVYWYQQSLDQGLQFLIQYYNGEERAKGNILERFSAQQFPDLHSELNLSSLELGDSALYFCASSAGSSYNSPLHFGNGTRLTVT.

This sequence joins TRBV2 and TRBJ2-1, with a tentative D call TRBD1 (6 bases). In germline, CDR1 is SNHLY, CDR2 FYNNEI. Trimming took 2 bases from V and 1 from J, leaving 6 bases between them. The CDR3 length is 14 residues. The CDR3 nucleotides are TGTGCCAGCAGTGAACAGGGGTCCTACAATGAGCAGTTCTTC. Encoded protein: CASSEQGSYNEQFF.